Listed here are 7 T cell receptor beta chains from one sample, sequenced in a study of T cells in tuberculosis. The data were produced by immunoSEQ multiplex PCR, yet TCRdb's version contains in-frame clones alone and is incomplete. The sample lists 30,000 to 35,000 clones; around 90% were seen once. Documented time point: new active TB diagnosis, blood taken before or within 7 days of starting treatment. Here the sequenced sample was PBMCs, taken at tuberculosis diagnosis. The source is an adult with tuberculosis.

This chain joins TRBV10-3 and TRBJ2-3; D may be TRBD2 (7 bases). With 4 bases removed from V and 5 bases from J, the gap between germline ends came to 13 bases. The CDR3 length is 14 residues. Germline V lookup: CDR1 ENHRY, CDR2 SYGVKD. CDR3 region: CAISGWRGGDTQYF. The CDR3 region has the DNA TGTGCCATCAGTGGATGGAGGGGGGGAGATACGCAGTATTTT.

A word on this clone: A junction boundary mismatches the germline segment, possibly from a read error. CDR3 DNA sequence: TGTGCCAGTAGTTTACAGGGGGCTAATCAAAAACTGTTTTTT. This gives the protein CASSLQGANQKLFF. V gene TRBV19 combines with J gene TRBJ1-4; TRBD1 agrees at 9 bases. The CDR3 is 14 residues long. Germline CDR1 is LNHDA and CDR2 is SQIVND (reference sequence).

The chain combines TRBV28 with TRBJ1-1; D possibly corresponds to TRBD1 (6 bases). Trimming removed 2 bases from V and 8 bases from J, with 9 bases in between. Germline lookup yields CDR1 MDHEN and CDR2 SYDVKM. CDR3 length equals 12 residues. The CDR3 protein is CASSLPGAEAFF. The CDR3 coding sequence is TGTGCCAGCAGTTTACCAGGGGCGGAAGCTTTCTTT.

The chain is built from TRBV7-8 and TRBJ1-2; D remains ambiguous. Per the germline V gene, CDR1 is SGHVS and CDR2 is FQNEAQ. The CDR3 consists of 14 residues. The V and J ends lost 0 bases and 2 bases respectively, with 7 bases between them. The CDR3 nucleotides read TGTGCCAGCAGCTTAGCGGCGGAAAACTATGGCTACACCTTC. This sequence encodes CASSLAAENYGYTF.

This chain links TRBV5-6 with TRBJ2-1, with D possibly TRBD1 on 5 matching bases. The CDR3 consists of 14 residues. V lost 0 bases to trimming and J lost 6 bases, with 10 bases between them. CDR1 and CDR2 from the germline V gene are SGHDT and YYEEEE. Here the CDR3 reads CASSLGVGVNEQFF. The CDR3 region has the DNA TGTGCCAGCAGCTTGGGGGTAGGGGTCAATGAGCAGTTCTTC.

This chain connects TRBV4-3 to TRBJ2-4, with 9 nucleotides matching TRBD1. Germline V gives CDR1 LGHNA, CDR2 YSLEER. V shed 6 bases, J shed 7 bases, and the junction held 10 bases outside the gene matches. The CDR3 is 15 residues long. The CDR3 loop reads CASSPWTGEGNIQYF. The DNA for the CDR3 is TGCGCCAGCAGTCCCTGGACAGGGGAGGGGAACATTCAGTACTTC.

The CDR3 sequence is CASSQGSSYEQYF. CDR3 DNA sequence: TGTGCCAGTTCACAGGGGAGCTCCTACGAGCAGTACTTC. This chain uses TRBV6-1 with TRBJ2-7; 7 nucleotides align to TRBD1. Germline loops: CDR1 MNHNS, CDR2 SASEGT. This CDR3 has 13 amino acids. Germline trimming cut 9 bases from V and 0 bases from J; bases unmatched to any gene: 5.